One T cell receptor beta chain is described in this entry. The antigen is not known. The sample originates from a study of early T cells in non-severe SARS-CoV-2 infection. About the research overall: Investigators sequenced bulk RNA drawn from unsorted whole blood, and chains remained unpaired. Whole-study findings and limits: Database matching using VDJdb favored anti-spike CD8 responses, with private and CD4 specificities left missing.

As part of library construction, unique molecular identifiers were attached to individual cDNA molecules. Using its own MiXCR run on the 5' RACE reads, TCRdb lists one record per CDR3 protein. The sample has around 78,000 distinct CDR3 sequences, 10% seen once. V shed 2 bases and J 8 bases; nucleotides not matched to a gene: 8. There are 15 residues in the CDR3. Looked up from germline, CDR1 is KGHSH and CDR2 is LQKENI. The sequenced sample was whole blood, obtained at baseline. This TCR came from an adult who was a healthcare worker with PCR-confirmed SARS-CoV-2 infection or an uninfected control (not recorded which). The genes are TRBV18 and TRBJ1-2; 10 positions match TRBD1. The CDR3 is CASSPVSGQGEGYTF. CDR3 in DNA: TGTGCCAGCTCACCAGTCTCAGGACAGGGGGAAGGCTACACCTTC. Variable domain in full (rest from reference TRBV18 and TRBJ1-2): NAGVMQNPRHLVRRRGQEARLRCSPMKGHSHVYWYRQLPEEGLKFMVYLQKENIIDESGMPKERFSAEFPKEGPSILRIQQVVRGDSAAYFCASSPVSGQGEGYTFGSGTRLTVV.